The TCR beta chain under discussion was sequenced for a study of T cell responses to AZD1222 COVID-19 vaccine. A note on this clone: Its matching antigen is unknown.

This CDR3 has 14 residues. The V and J ends lost 4 bases and 6 bases, in that order; junction bases with no gene match: 8. Germline CDR1 reads SGHDT; CDR2 reads YYEEEE. Second-dose intervals of approximately 4 or approximately 12 weeks were pooled. Whole-study results and caveats: Among AZD1222 vaccinees, only five or six were seropositive at baseline. With two AZD1222 doses given, Spike-specific TCR breadth and depth both rose.

Data came from immunoSEQ multiplex PCR; TCRdb stores just in-frame clones and leaves some out. Of about 160,000 clones listed, more than 80% are singletons. The specimen was peripheral blood, collected 28 days after the second AZD1222 dose. The clonotype comes from an adult who received the AZD1222 COVID-19 vaccine. J is TRBJ1-1 and V is TRBV5-6; 8 bases match TRBD1. This chain's CDR3 is CASSEPTGGSEAFF. DNA for the CDR3: TGTGCCAGCAGCGAGCCAACAGGGGGTTCTGAAGCTTTCTTT.